This T cell receptor (beta chain) was retrieved from a study of blood T cells in healthy people across ages. The second PCR ran about 6 to 12 cycles with a sample-barcoded 5' primer and J-beta primers. Each TCR beta cDNA got a 12-nucleotide random molecular identifier. TCRdb reprocessed the 5' RACE reads via MiXCR and lists one record per CDR3 protein. The table records 630,000 or so distinct CDR3 sequences, roughly 30% of them present only once. The CDR3 covers 15 residues. V was trimmed by 6 bases and J by 4 bases, leaving 13 bases between them. CDR1 is MNHEY and CDR2 is SMNVEV in the germline V gene (reference sequence). In its sample, this clonotype was seen a few times.

The sequenced sample was blood. The receptor's source is a woman of 80 years or more in good health. The rearrangement joins TRBV27 to TRBJ1-6; D unresolved. The CDR3 loop is CASSPESWYNSPLHF. The CDR3 DNA follows: TGTGCCAGCAGCCCGGAGAGCTGGTATAATTCACCCCTCCACTTT.